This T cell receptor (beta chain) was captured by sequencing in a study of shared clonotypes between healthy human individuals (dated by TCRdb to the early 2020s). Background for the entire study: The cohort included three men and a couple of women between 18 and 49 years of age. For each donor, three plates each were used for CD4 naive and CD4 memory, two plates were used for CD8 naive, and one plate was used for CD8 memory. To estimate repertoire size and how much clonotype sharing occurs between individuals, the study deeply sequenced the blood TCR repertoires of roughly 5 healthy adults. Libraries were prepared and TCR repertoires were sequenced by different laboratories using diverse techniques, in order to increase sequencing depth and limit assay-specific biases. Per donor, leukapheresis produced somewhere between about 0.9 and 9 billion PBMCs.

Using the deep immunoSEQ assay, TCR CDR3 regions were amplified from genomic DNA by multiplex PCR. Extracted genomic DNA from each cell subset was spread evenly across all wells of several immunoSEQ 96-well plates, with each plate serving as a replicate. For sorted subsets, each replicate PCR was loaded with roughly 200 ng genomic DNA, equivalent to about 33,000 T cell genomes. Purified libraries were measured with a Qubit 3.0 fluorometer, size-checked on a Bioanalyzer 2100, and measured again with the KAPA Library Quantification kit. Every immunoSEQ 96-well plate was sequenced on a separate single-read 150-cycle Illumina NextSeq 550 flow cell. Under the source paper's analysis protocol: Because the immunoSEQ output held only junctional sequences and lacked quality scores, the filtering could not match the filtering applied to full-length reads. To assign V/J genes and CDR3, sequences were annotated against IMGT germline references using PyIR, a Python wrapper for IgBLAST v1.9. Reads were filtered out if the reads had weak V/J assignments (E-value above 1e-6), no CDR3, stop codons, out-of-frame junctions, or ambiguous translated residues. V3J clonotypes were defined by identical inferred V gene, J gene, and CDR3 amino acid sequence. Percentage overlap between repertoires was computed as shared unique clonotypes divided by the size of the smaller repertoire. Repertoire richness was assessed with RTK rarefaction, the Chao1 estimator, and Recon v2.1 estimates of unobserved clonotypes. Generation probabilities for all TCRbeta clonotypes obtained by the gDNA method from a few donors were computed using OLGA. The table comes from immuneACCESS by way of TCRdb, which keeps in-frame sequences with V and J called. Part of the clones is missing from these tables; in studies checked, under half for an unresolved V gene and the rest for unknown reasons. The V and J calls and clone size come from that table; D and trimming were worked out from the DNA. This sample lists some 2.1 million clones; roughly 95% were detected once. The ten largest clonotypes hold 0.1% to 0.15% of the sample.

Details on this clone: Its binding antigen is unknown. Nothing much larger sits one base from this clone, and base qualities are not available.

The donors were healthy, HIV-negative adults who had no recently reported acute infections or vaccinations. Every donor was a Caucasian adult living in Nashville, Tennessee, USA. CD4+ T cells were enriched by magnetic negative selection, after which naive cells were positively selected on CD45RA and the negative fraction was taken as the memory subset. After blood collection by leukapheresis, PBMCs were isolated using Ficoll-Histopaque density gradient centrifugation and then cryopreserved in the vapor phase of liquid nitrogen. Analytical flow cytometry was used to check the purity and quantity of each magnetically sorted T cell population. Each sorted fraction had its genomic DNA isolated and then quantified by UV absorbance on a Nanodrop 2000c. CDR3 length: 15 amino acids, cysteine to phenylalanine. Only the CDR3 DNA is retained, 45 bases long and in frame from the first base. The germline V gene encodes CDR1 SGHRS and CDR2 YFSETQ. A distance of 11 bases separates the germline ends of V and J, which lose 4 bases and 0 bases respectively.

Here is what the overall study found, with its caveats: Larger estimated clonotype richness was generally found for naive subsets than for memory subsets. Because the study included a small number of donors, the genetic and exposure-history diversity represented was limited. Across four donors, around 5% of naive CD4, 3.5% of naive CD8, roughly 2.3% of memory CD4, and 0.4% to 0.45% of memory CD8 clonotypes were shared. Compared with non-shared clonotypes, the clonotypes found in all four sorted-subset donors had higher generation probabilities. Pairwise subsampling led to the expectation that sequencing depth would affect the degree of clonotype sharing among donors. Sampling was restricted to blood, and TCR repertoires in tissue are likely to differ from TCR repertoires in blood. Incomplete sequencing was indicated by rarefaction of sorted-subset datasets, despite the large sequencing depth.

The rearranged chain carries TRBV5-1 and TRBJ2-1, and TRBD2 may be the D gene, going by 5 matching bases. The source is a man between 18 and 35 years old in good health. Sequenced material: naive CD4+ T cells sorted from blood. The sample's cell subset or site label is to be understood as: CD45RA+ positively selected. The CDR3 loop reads CASSPDGGSYNEQFF. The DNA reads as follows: TGCGCCAGCAGCCCGGACGGAGGCTCCTACAATGAGCAGTTCTTC.